This T cell receptor (beta chain) was sequenced during a study of graft-versus-host responses after intestinal transplantation. Study summary: Every recipient had anti-thymocyte globulin induction and two to three years of tacrolimus plus steroids.

Profiling relied on immunoSEQ multiplex PCR, and the TCRdb table lists in-frame clones only, not all of them. The sample lists some 10,000 clones; 80% to 95% were seen once. Study-wide findings and caveats: GvH clones were found in recipient marrow; some appeared first in ileum or blood. High graft-versus-host to host-versus-graft T cell clonal ratios marked allografts of patients with graft-donor macrochimerism.

As to this clone: What it recognizes is unknown.

After removal of 4 bases from V and 4 bases from J, the junction contained 9 bases not matched to a gene. This CDR3 comprises 15 residues. CDR1 and CDR2 from the germline V gene are MNHEY and SVGAGI. The source is a human patient who received an intestinal transplant, so some T cells may come from the graft donor. The sequencing used PBMCs, collected approximately 68 days after transplant. The chain joins TRBV6-5 to TRBJ2-7, with 8 bases matching TRBD1. The CDR3 DNA reads as TGTGCCAGCAGTTTAGACCCAGGGGGCGGTTACGAGCAGTACTTC. This sequence encodes CASSLDPGGGYEQYF.